The clone carrying this T cell receptor beta chain was found a few times. Its matching antigen is unknown. This entry is derived from a study of shared clonotypes between healthy human individuals. Study at large: Per donor, CD8 memory used one plate, CD8 naive used two, CD4 memory used three and CD4 naive used three.

The V end lost 0 bases, the J end lost 5 bases, and 11 bases lay between the germline ends. Germline loops: CDR1 MNHEY, CDR2 SVGAGI. This CDR3 contains 14 residues. Study-level findings and limits: Across subsets, estimated richness was generally greater for naive than for memory populations.

Naive CD8 cells lacked CD45RO and underwent positive selection for CCR7, leaving out terminally differentiated effector memory CD45RA+ cells. Sequencing was at deep level. Here immunoSEQ multiplex PCR was the method, and the copy in TCRdb shows in-frame clones only, minus some. The sample consists of about 700,000 clones, about 92% of them appearing once. The chain recombines TRBV6-5 with TRBJ2-7; D is perhaps TRBD2 (5 bases). The origin of this receptor is a young man in good health. What was sequenced was naive CD8+ T cells sorted from blood. The CDR3, as DNA: TGTGCCAGCAGTTACTCGAGTCTAGCCGACGAGCAGTACTTC. It translates to CASSYSSLADEQYF.